This entry lists 7 T cell receptor beta chains sequenced from one sample in a study of blood T cells in healthy people across ages. A second PCR, run for roughly 6 to 11 cycles, used a sample-barcoded 5' primer plus a J-beta primer mix. Each CDR3 protein gets one entry after TCRdb re-called the 5' RACE reads with MiXCR. The profile shows about 900,000 distinct CDR3 sequences, roughly 43% of them singletons. The sample comprised blood. These receptors all stem from a man aged 25-45 years in good health.

This clonotype has more than one count but fewer than ten. V and J are TRBV29-1 and TRBJ2-1, with TRBD1 as a possible D gene (7 bases). CDR1 and CDR2 (germline): SQVTM, ANQGSEA. Trimming took 5 bases from V and 3 from J, leaving 14 bases between them. The CDR3 extends over 14 amino acids. CDR3: CSVSGDRIYNEQFF. The CDR3, as DNA: TGCAGCGTTTCGGGGGACAGAATCTACAATGAGCAGTTCTTC.

The chain employs TRBV7-9 and TRBJ2-4; TRBD1 aligns across 9 bases. The last part of the DNA fits TRBJ2-7 better; the J call may be wrong. Germline V lookup: CDR1 SEHNR, CDR2 FQNEAQ (reference sequence). The CDR3 runs 13 residues. DNA of the CDR3: TGTGCCAGCAGCTTACGGACAGGGGACGAGCAGTACTTC. Its translation is CASSLRTGDEQYF.

The gene calls are TRBV28 and TRBJ2-3; D unresolved. The CDR3 runs 15 residues. Per germline, CDR1 MDHEN and CDR2 SYDVKM. V dropped 7 bases and J dropped 2 bases, with 16 bases sitting between them. CDR3 sequence reads: CASTSRFAPTDTQYF. The CDR3, as DNA: TGTGCCAGCACCAGTCGTTTCGCTCCCACAGATACGCAGTATTTT.

The CDR3 DNA reads as TGTGCCAGCAGCCAGCATACGTCACCGGGACTAGCCCGAAATACGCAGTATTTT. Amino acid sequence: CASSQHTSPGLARNTQYF. V and J are TRBV3-1 and TRBJ2-3; 9 bases fit TRBD2. The CDR3 length is 18 residues. Germline V CDR1 and CDR2: LGHDT, YNNKEL (reference sequence). J gave up 7 bases and V 3 bases, and 17 bases lay outside the gene matches.

The gene calls are TRBV7-2 and TRBJ2-5, with D possibly being TRBD1 or TRBD2 (6 bases each). The assigned J gene may be wrong: the sequence end matches TRBJ2-4 better. Germline CDR1 reads SGHTA; CDR2 reads FQGNSA. CDR3 size: 13 residues. Here the CDR3 reads CASSVPQGGIQYF. The CDR3 nucleotides are TGTGCCAGCAGCGTCCCACAGGGAGGCATTCAGTACTTC.

The chain links TRBV4-2 to TRBJ2-5; 9 nucleotides line up with TRBD2. V was pared by 2 bases and J by 3 bases, with 7 bases of the junction left unmatched. The CDR3 covers 16 residues. From germline, CDR1 is LGHNA and CDR2 YNFKEQ. CDR3 residues: CASSQSRASGEETQYF. The CDR3 DNA sequence: TGTGCCAGCAGCCAATCCCGGGCTAGCGGGGAAGAGACCCAGTACTTC.

This clonotype was picked up a small number of times. The chain has TRBV6-5 and TRBJ1-2; TRBD1 matches 7 bases. The V gene's germline CDR1 is MNHEY and CDR2 SVGAGI. The J segment lost 2 bases and the V segment lost 8 bases, leaving 5 bases of the junction unmatched. There are 13 residues in the CDR3. The CDR3 DNA is TGTGCCAGCCGAAGGGACAGAAACTATGGCTACACCTTC. It specifies CASRRDRNYGYTF.